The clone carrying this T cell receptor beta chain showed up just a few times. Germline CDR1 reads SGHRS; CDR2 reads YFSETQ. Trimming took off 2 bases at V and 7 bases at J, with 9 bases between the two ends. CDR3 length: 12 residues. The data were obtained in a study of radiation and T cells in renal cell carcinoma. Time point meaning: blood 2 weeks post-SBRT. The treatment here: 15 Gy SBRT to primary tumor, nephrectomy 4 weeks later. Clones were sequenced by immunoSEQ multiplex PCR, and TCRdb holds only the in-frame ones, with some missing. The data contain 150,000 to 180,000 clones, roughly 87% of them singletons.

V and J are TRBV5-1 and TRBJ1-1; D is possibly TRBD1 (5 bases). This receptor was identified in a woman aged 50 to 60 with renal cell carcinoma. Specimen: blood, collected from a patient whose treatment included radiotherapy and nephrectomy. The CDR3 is CASSFSTGEAFF. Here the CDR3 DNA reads TGCGCCAGCAGCTTCTCAACAGGTGAAGCTTTCTTT. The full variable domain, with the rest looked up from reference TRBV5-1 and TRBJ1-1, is KAGVTQTPRYLIKTRGQQVTLSCSPISGHRSVSWYQQTPGQGLQFLFEYFSETQRNKGNFPGRFSGRQFSNSRSEMNVSTLELGDSALYLCASSFSTGEAFFGQGTRLTVV.